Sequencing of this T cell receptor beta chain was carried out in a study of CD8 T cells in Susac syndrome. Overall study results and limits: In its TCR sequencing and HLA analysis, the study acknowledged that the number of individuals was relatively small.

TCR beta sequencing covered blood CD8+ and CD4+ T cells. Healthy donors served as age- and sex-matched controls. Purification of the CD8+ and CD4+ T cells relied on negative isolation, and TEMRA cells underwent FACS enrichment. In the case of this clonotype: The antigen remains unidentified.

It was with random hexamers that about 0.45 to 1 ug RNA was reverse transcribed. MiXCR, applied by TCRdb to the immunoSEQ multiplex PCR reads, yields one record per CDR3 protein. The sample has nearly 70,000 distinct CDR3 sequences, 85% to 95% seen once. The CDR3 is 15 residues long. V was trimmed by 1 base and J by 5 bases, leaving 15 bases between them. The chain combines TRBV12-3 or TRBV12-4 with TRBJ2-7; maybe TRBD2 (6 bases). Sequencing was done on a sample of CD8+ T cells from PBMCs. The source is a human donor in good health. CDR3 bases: TGTGCCAGCAGTTTAGATAATGGGGGGATCAACGAGCAGTACTTC. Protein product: CASSLDNGGINEQYF.